This entry concerns a single T cell receptor beta chain. The sample is drawn from a study of blood T cell repertoires in COVID-19. With 0 bases clipped from V and 6 bases from J, the junction kept 5 bases outside the gene matches. Germline V gene sequence: CDR1 SGHRS, CDR2 YFSETQ. This CDR3 is built from 15 residues. Some clones are missing from TCRdb's copy, which holds only in-frame ones; the method was immunoSEQ multiplex PCR. The sample lists more than 400,000 clones; about nine tenths were seen once. Sequenced material: PBMCs or T cells enriched from blood (not recorded which). This receptor was identified in a man aged 18 to 29 who had recovered from COVID-19. The V gene is TRBV5-1, the J gene TRBJ1-1; 10 nucleotides align to TRBD1. The chain's CDR3 is CASSLDPGQGSEAFF. DNA for the CDR3: TGCGCCAGCAGCTTGGATCCGGGACAGGGGTCTGAAGCTTTCTTT.